This T cell receptor (beta chain) was captured in a study of cytomegalovirus exposure and HLA in healthy donors. Libraries were prepared by immunoSEQ multiplex PCR; TCRdb keeps only in-frame clonotypes and omits some of them. The table has roughly 150,000 clones, roughly nine tenths seen once. CDR3 length equals 14 residues. J gave up 9 bases and V 4 bases, and 10 bases lay outside the gene matches. CDR1 and CDR2 (germline): SGHRS, YFSETQ. The J gene is TRBJ2-1, the V gene TRBV5-1, with 7 bases that match TRBD2. Sequenced: PBMCs. The sequence derives from a man aged 18 to 29 in good health and CMV-seropositive. The CDR3 sequence: CASSATAGVGEQFF. In nucleotides, the CDR3 is TGCGCCAGCAGCGCCACCGCGGGAGTTGGTGAGCAGTTCTTC.